The present T cell receptor (beta chain) was sequenced within a study of cytomegalovirus exposure and HLA in healthy donors. The CDR3 contains 16 residues. The V end was cut by 5 bases, the J end by 3 bases, with 17 bases between. CDR1 and CDR2 (germline): LNHDA, SQIVND (reference sequence). Primers: 60 Vbeta forward and 13 Jbeta reverse. Clones were sequenced by immunoSEQ multiplex PCR, and TCRdb holds only the in-frame ones, with some missing. The table lists 150,000 to 200,000 clones, about 76% of them singletons. The chain recombines TRBV19 with TRBJ1-5, with D maybe TRBD1 (5 bases). The TCR comes from a male donor in good health and CMV-seropositive. What was sequenced was PBMCs. CDR3: CASSSPRGGDNQPQHF. The CDR3 DNA is TGTGCCAGTAGTTCCCCGAGGGGAGGGGACAATCAGCCCCAGCATTTT.